The 18 T cell receptor beta chains given below trace back to one sample, sequenced in a study of chemoradiotherapy in HPV16-positive cancers. Assay used: immunoSEQ multiplex PCR; TCRdb lists only in-frame clones, some missing. The profile covers about 16,000 clones, with approximately 79% appearing a single time and 11% taken by the ten largest. The sample was acquired from a patient who underwent chemoradiotherapy. The receptor set was obtained from a human donor with HPV-associated anogenital cancer.

This clone appeared once. The V call is TRBV18, the J call TRBJ1-5, with a weak D call TRBD1 (5 bases). This CDR3 has 15 residues. V lost 5 bases and J lost 5, with 16 bases in between. The germline V gene encodes CDR1 KGHSH and CDR2 LQKENI. The CDR3 DNA follows: TGTGCCAGCTCAGCCGGCCCGTGGGGCGATCAGCCCCAGCATTTT. Its translation: CASSAGPWGDQPQHF. Complete variable domain (other parts from reference TRBV18 and TRBJ1-5): NAGVMQNPRHLVRRRGQEARLRCSPMKGHSHVYWYRQLPEEGLKFMVYLQKENIIDESGMPKERFSAEFPKEGPSILRIQQVVRGDSAAYFCASSAGPWGDQPQHFGDGTRLSIL.

This clone was observed a handful of times. The chain employs TRBV15 and TRBJ2-1; no clear D. The V gene lost 5 bases and the J gene lost 3 bases, with 11 bases spanning the gap. Germline CDR1 and CDR2: LNHNV and YYDKDF (reference sequence). This CDR3 comprises 14 residues. CDR3 residues: CATSGTHYYNEQFF. CDR3 nucleotide sequence: TGTGCCACCAGCGGAACACACTACTACAATGAGCAGTTCTTC.

The V and J genes are TRBV7-3 and TRBJ2-2; D gene uncertain. Germline assignment: CDR1 SGHTA and CDR2 FQGTGA. The CDR3 contains 14 residues. Trimming removed 5 bases from V and 0 bases from J, with 7 bases in between. The DNA of the CDR3 is TGTGCCAGCAGCCAACATTCGAACACCGGGGAGCTGTTTTTT. Translation gives CASSQHSNTGELFF. The complete variable domain, with remaining parts taken from reference TRBV7-3 and TRBJ2-2, reads GAGVSQTPSNKVTEKGKYVELRCDPISGHTALYWYRQSLGQGPEFLIYFQGTGAADDSGLPNDRFFAVRPEGSVSTLKIQRTERGDSAVYLCASSQHSNTGELFFGEGSRLTVL.

The rearrangement uses TRBV5-1 and TRBJ2-7; D not resolved. Germline V CDR1 and CDR2: SGHRS, YFSETQ. The CDR3 totals 13 residues. Deletions cut 7 bases from V and 0 bases from J, with 11 bases between. CDR3 DNA: TGCGCCAGCGCCCCCCTTAGCTCCTACGAGCAGTACTTC. It is translated as CASAPLSSYEQYF.

The chain carries TRBV5-5 and TRBJ1-3; 8 positions match TRBD1. In germline, CDR1 is SGHKS, CDR2 YYEKEE (reference sequence). This CDR3 spans 14 amino acids. V lost 4 bases and J lost 2; bases outside the gene matches: 2. The chain's CDR3 is CASSPTGAGNTIYF. CDR3 sequence (DNA): TGTGCCAGCAGCCCGACAGGGGCTGGAAACACCATATATTTT.

The chain combines TRBV4-2 with TRBJ2-6; perhaps TRBD2 as D (5 bases). CDR3 length: 16 residues. The germline V gene has CDR1 LGHNA and CDR2 YNFKEQ. Trimming removed 1 base at V and 0 bases at J, with 7 bases between. The chain's CDR3 is CASSQAGTSGANVLTF. As DNA, the CDR3 is TGTGCCAGCAGCCAAGCGGGAACCTCTGGGGCCAACGTCCTGACTTTC.

This clone was detected a few times. The chain uses TRBV7-9 and TRBJ1-5, with D possibly matching TRBD1 (5 bases). The germline V gene encodes CDR1 SEHNR and CDR2 FQNEAQ (reference sequence). This CDR3 is built from 14 residues. Deletions cut 5 bases from V and 5 bases from J, with 13 bases between. Here the CDR3 DNA reads TGTGCCAGCAGCCCTCGACAGACAGATCAGCCCCAGCATTTT. Protein product: CASSPRQTDQPQHF.

This clone was recorded a few times. The chain employs TRBV2 and TRBJ1-5, with TRBD1 as a possible D gene (6 bases). V gave up 7 bases and J gave up 1 base, with 14 bases separating them. The CDR3 sequence is 15 residues long. CDR1 is SNHLY and CDR2 is FYNNEI in the germline V gene. This CDR3 is CASTRTGQSNQPQHF. The CDR3 nucleotides are TGTGCCAGCACCCGGACTGGACAGAGCAATCAGCCCCAGCATTTT.

This clone has only one observation. The genes are TRBV7-2 and TRBJ2-7; no reliable D call. The CDR3 contains 14 residues. Trimming shortened V by 0 bases and J by 2 bases, and 8 bases separated the two germline ends. Germline lookup yields CDR1 SGHTA and CDR2 FQGNSA. The CDR3 region has the DNA TGTGCCAGCAGCTTAGCGGTGCAGGCCTACGAGCAGTACTTC. Protein sequence: CASSLAVQAYEQYF.

The chain employs TRBV2 and TRBJ2-5, with D possibly being TRBD1 or TRBD2 (5 bases each). Germline CDR1 is SNHLY and CDR2 is FYNNEI. This CDR3 spans 13 amino acids. V shed 6 bases and J shed 5 bases, with 13 bases lying between them. CDR3 residues: CASRPTGGETQYF. As DNA, the CDR3 is TGTGCCAGCAGACCGACTGGGGGTGAGACCCAGTACTTC.

With regard to this clone: One junction end disagrees with the germline gene, perhaps due to a read error. This chain connects TRBV5-1 to TRBJ1-5; the D gene is possibly TRBD1 (6 bases). Germline CDR1 and CDR2: SGHRS and YFSETQ. The CDR3 totals 15 residues. CDR3 region: CASSEGGGGNQAQHF. DNA for the CDR3: TGCGCCAGCAGCGAAGGTGGAGGGGGGAATCAGGCCCAGCATTTT. The full variable domain, its missing parts supplied by reference TRBV5-1 and TRBJ1-5, is KAGVTQTPRYLIKTRGQQVTLSCSPISGHRSVSWYQQTPGQGLQFLFEYFSETQRNKGNFPGRFSGRQFSNSRSEMNVSTLELGDSALYLCASSEGGGGNQAQHFGDGTRLSIL.

V gene TRBV5-1 combines with J gene TRBJ2-7; the D is unclear. V was shortened by 0 bases and J by 4 bases, with 8 bases between the two germline ends. This CDR3 has 13 amino acids. CDR1 and CDR2 from the germline V gene are SGHRS and YFSETQ. The CDR3 loop reads CASSLEDGYEQYF. CDR3 DNA: TGCGCCAGCAGCTTGGAGGACGGGTACGAGCAGTACTTC.

This clone showed up just once. The chain joins TRBV7-3 to TRBJ2-7; maybe TRBD1 (5 bases). Trimming stripped 0 bases from V and 2 bases from J, with 8 bases between. Germline loops: CDR1 SGHTA, CDR2 FQGTGA. The CDR3 totals 14 residues. This chain's CDR3 is CASSLTPGTYEQYF. The CDR3 nucleotides are TGTGCCAGCAGCTTAACCCCAGGGACCTACGAGCAGTACTTC.

This clone was recorded a few times. The chain has TRBV5-5 and TRBJ2-6, with D unclear. CDR3 size: 15 residues. Trimming took 2 bases from V and 4 from J, leaving 10 bases between them. Germline lookup yields CDR1 SGHKS and CDR2 YYEKEE (reference sequence). CDR3 in amino acids: CASSFSGSGANVLTF. The CDR3 nucleotides are TGTGCCAGCAGCTTTTCTGGTTCGGGGGCCAACGTCCTGACTTTC.

The chain uses TRBV5-8 and TRBJ1-5; possibly TRBD1 for D (6 bases). V lost 4 bases and J lost 0, with 11 bases in between. The CDR3 contains 15 residues. Germline V gene data show CDR1 as SGHTS and CDR2 as YDEGEE. CDR3 nucleotides: TGTGCCAGCAGCCTACAGGGTTTTAGCAATCAGCCCCAGCATTTT. This translates into CASSLQGFSNQPQHF.

The chain combines TRBV30 with TRBJ1-3; 9 bases are shared with TRBD1. Germline CDR1 GTSNPN, CDR2 SVGIG (reference sequence). The CDR3 runs 16 residues. V lost 0 bases and J lost 2; bases outside the gene matches: 5. The CDR3 protein is CAWSVAGQGAGNTIYF. As DNA, the CDR3 is TGTGCCTGGAGTGTAGCGGGACAGGGAGCTGGAAACACCATATATTTT. The full variable domain, its missing parts supplied by reference TRBV30 and TRBJ1-3, is SQTIHQWPATLVQPVGSPLSLECTVEGTSNPNLYWYRQAAGRGLQLLFYSVGIGQISSEVPQNLSASRPQDRQFILSSKKLLLSDSGFYLCAWSVAGQGAGNTIYFGEGSWLTVV.

The chain combines TRBV5-1 with TRBJ2-1, with 9 bases identical to TRBD1. Per germline, CDR1 SGHRS and CDR2 YFSETQ. This CDR3 has 16 amino acids. V shed 0 bases, J shed 10 bases, and the junction held 11 bases outside the gene matches. The CDR3 DNA sequence: TGCGCCAGCAGCTTGGAAGTGGTACAGGGGGCGGGGGAGCAGTTCTTC. It translates to CASSLEVVQGAGEQFF. The complete variable domain, with remaining parts taken from reference TRBV5-1 and TRBJ2-1, reads KAGVTQTPRYLIKTRGQQVTLSCSPISGHRSVSWYQQTPGQGLQFLFEYFSETQRNKGNFPGRFSGRQFSNSRSEMNVSTLELGDSALYLCASSLEVVQGAGEQFFGPGTRLTVL.

V is TRBV6-1 and J is TRBJ1-6, with unresolved D. Germline V gene sequence: CDR1 MNHNS, CDR2 SASEGT. Trimming shortened V by 7 bases and J by 7 bases, and 14 bases separated the two germline ends. The length of the CDR3 is 14 residues. CDR3 loop: CASISKAGNSPLHF. Written as DNA, the CDR3 is TGTGCCAGCATCTCAAAGGCCGGGAATTCACCCCTCCACTTT.